The source of this T cell receptor (beta chain) is a study of T cells after yellow fever vaccination. Findings of the study overall: Across the CD4 and CD8 compartments, a small share of clonotypes was present in both. Post-booster samples contained most primary-vaccination clones (approximately 95% CD4, almost 90% CD8).

Regarding this clonotype: Its target is unknown.

The CDR3 has 14 residues. CDR1 ENHRY and CDR2 SYGVKD come from the germline V gene. Trimming left V 5 bases short and J 0 bases short, with 5 bases between. TCRdb independently ran MiXCR on the 5' RACE reads; one entry per CDR3 protein. The sample shows a few hundred thousand distinct CDR3 sequences, roughly a sixth of them seen only once. The sample in question was PBMCs, obtained around 5 days after the first yellow fever vaccination. V is TRBV10-3 and J is TRBJ2-6; D gene unclear. The source of this sequence is a man in his late teens or twenties who received the YFV17D yellow fever vaccine. The CDR3: CAISSTSGANVLTF. For the CDR3, the DNA is TGTGCCATCAGTTCCACCTCTGGGGCCAACGTCCTGACTTTC.